A selection of T cell receptor beta chains follows, all from one sample in a study of blood T cells in healthy people across ages. One entry per CDR3 protein results from TCRdb running MiXCR on the 5' RACE reads. The sample includes some 710,000 distinct CDR3 sequences, about a fifth of them seen just once. The sample comprised blood. These receptor sequences come from a man between 70 and 80 years old in good health. Each CDR3 is given with its conserved first and last residue. The order of the fields is D gene, clone size, V gene, J gene, CDR3 protein, CDR3 DNA. The D gene is left open where the match is weak. Some rows mark clone size as missing; the rest say once, few, many or name a class of expanded clone.

TRBD2,NA,TRBV18,TRBJ2-3,CASSDRTSDTDTQYF,TGTGCCAGCTCAGACCGGACTAGTGATACGGATACGCAGTATTTT
TRBD1,NA,TRBV12-3/TRBV12-4,TRBJ2-1,CASDRVNQPNEQFF,TGTGCCAGTGACAGGGTAAACCAACCCAATGAGCAGTTCTTC
TRBD1,NA,TRBV2,TRBJ2-7,CASRLGPGGSTYEQYF,TGTGCCAGCAGGTTAGGCCCAGGGGGTTCGACCTACGAGCAGTACTTC
NA,few,TRBV5-5,TRBJ2-3,CASSPTGSDTDTQYF,TGTGCCAGCAGCCCGACAGGAAGCGACACAGATACGCAGTATTTT
TRBD1,many,TRBV20-1,TRBJ2-4,CSARDTGAAAKNIQYF,TGCAGTGCTAGAGACACAGGGGCAGCAGCCAAAAACATTCAGTACTTC
NA,few,TRBV12-3/TRBV12-4,TRBJ1-2,CASRDTNYGYTF,TGTGCCAGCAGAGACACTAACTATGGCTACACCTTC
TRBD2,many,TRBV12-3/TRBV12-4,TRBJ2-5,CASSLTSGGGETQYF,TGTGCCAGCAGTTTAACGAGCGGGGGAGGGGAGACCCAGTACTTC
TRBD1,few,TRBV5-1,TRBJ2-5,CASSPRTGGKQETLYF,TGCGCCAGCAGCCCCAGGACAGGGGGCAAGCAAGAGACCCTGTACTTC
NA,NA,TRBV5-8,TRBJ1-1,CASSQTRSGSAEAFF,TGTGCCAGCAGCCAGACACGGAGTGGATCGGCTGAAGCTTTCTTT
NA,few,TRBV7-9,TRBJ1-4,CASSLLGGGVGEKLFF,TGTGCCAGCAGCTTATTAGGCGGGGGAGTAGGAGAAAAACTGTTTTTT
TRBD1,few,TRBV20-1,TRBJ1-2,CSAWDRGNYGYTF,TGCAGTGCTTGGGACAGGGGAAACTATGGCTACACCTTC
NA,once,TRBV29-1,TRBJ1-2,CSVGQSGGGYTF,TGCAGCGTTGGGCAATCCGGAGGTGGCTACACCTTC
TRBD1,NA,TRBV15,TRBJ2-5,CATSRDLGTGGVVKETQYF,TGTGCCACCAGCAGAGATTTGGGGACAGGGGGGGTCGTTAAGGAGACCCAGTACTTC
NA,few,TRBV20-1,TRBJ2-5,CSAANNRLVRETQYF,TGCAGTGCTGCGAACAATAGACTAGTGCGAGAGACCCAGTACTTC
NA,NA,TRBV20-1,TRBJ2-4,CSALRSVAKNIQYF,TGCAGTGCCCTGAGGAGTGTAGCCAAAAACATTCAGTACTTC
NA,few,TRBV5-1,TRBJ2-7,CASSLQGPDYEQYF,TGCGCCAGCAGCTTGCAGGGGCCCGACTACGAGCAGTACTTC
NA,NA,TRBV6-6,TRBJ2-5,CASQDSSDLIETQYF,TGTGCCAGCCAAGACTCTAGCGATTTGATAGAGACCCAGTACTTC
TRBD1,NA,TRBV2,TRBJ1-4,CASSDHQGAFEKLFF,TGTGCCAGCAGTGATCACCAGGGGGCTTTTGAAAAACTGTTTTTT
NA,few,TRBV5-1,TRBJ2-3,CASSLAGSPITDTQYF,TGCGCCAGCAGCTTGGCCGGTAGCCCCATCACAGATACGCAGTATTTT
NA,few,TRBV28,TRBJ2-7,CASSGDRLGSYEQYF,TGTGCCAGCAGTGGCGACAGGTTGGGGTCCTACGAGCAGTACTTC
NA,once,TRBV12-3/TRBV12-4,TRBJ2-3,CASSLGTYLDTQYF,TGTGCCAGCAGTTTAGGCACATACTTGGATACGCAGTATTTT
NA,few,TRBV5-1,TRBJ1-4,CASSLGLGGPEKLFF,TGCGCCAGCAGCTTGGGACTTGGGGGGCCTGAAAAACTGTTTTTT
NA,NA,TRBV12-3/TRBV12-4,TRBJ2-2,CASTLHRHTGELFF,TGTGCCAGCACCCTACACCGACACACCGGGGAGCTGTTTTTT
NA,NA,TRBV5-1,TRBJ1-4,CASSSAGFATNEKLFF,TGCGCCAGCAGCTCAGCTGGCTTTGCAACTAATGAAAAACTGTTTTTT
NA,few,TRBV20-1,TRBJ2-2,CSARGPSNTGELFF,TGCAGTGCTAGGGGACCGTCGAACACCGGGGAGCTGTTTTTT
NA,few,TRBV30,TRBJ1-5,CAWSVGISNQPQHF,TGTGCCTGGAGTGTAGGTATTAGCAATCAGCCCCAGCATTTT
TRBD2,NA,TRBV7-9,TRBJ2-1,CASSALIAGDYNEQFF,TGTGCCAGCAGCGCCCTCATAGCGGGGGATTACAATGAGCAGTTCTTC
TRBD2,many,TRBV20-1,TRBJ2-7,CSARGVATSGSYEQYF,TGCAGTGCTAGAGGGGTCGCGACTAGCGGGAGTTACGAGCAGTACTTC
TRBD1,NA,TRBV29-1,TRBJ2-4,CSVGTGGSDIQYF,TGCAGCGTTGGAACAGGGGGGTCGGACATTCAGTACTTC
TRBD1,NA,TRBV12-3/TRBV12-4,TRBJ1-5,CASSYTGVNQPQHF,TGTGCCAGCAGCTATACAGGGGTCAATCAGCCCCAGCATTTT
NA,NA,TRBV20-1,TRBJ2-7,CSATGRDPYEQYF,TGCAGTGCTACCGGACGGGACCCCTACGAGCAGTACTTC
NA,few,TRBV3-1,TRBJ2-1,CASSQEVQLGQFF,TGTGCCAGCAGCCAAGAGGTGCAGCTTGGGCAGTTCTTC
TRBD2,NA,TRBV4-2,TRBJ2-2,CASSQYTSGGTGELFF,TGTGCCAGCAGCCAGTACACTAGCGGGGGCACCGGGGAGCTGTTTTTT
NA,few,TRBV20-1,TRBJ2-3,CSARGSSPRTDTQYF,TGCAGTGCTAGAGGGTCCTCCCCGAGGACAGATACGCAGTATTTT
TRBD1,few,TRBV6-1,TRBJ2-7,CASNSDRGGEQYF,TGTGCCAGCAATTCGGACAGGGGTGGCGAGCAGTACTTC
TRBD1,few,TRBV6-5,TRBJ1-2,CASRGQGEGYGYTF,TGTGCCAGCAGAGGACAGGGGGAAGGCTATGGCTACACCTTC
TRBD1,NA,TRBV7-9,TRBJ2-2,CASSSQGDRTGELFF,TGTGCCAGCAGCTCTCAGGGGGATCGCACCGGGGAGCTGTTTTTT
NA,few,TRBV9,TRBJ1-5,CASREERQGNNQPQHF,TGTGCCAGCAGGGAGGAGAGGCAGGGGAACAATCAGCCCCAGCATTTT
NA,NA,TRBV12-3/TRBV12-4,TRBJ1-2,CASSSHLNGYTF,TGTGCCAGCAGTTCCCATTTGAATGGCTACACCTTC
TRBD1,few,TRBV5-6,TRBJ1-5,CASSFNRDRRLSNQPQHF,TGTGCCAGCAGCTTTAACCGGGACAGGAGGCTAAGCAATCAGCCCCAGCATTTT
NA,NA,TRBV20-1,TRBJ2-6,CSARLQGSGANVLTF,TGCAGTGCTAGACTACAGGGATCTGGGGCCAACGTCCTGACTTTC
TRBD2,few,TRBV6-1,TRBJ2-1,CATGGSSYNEQFF,TGTGCGACCGGGGGGAGCTCCTACAATGAGCAGTTCTTC
NA,NA,TRBV30,TRBJ1-2,CAWSKGHLIGGYTF,TGTGCCTGGAGTAAGGGACACTTAATCGGGGGCTACACCTTC
TRBD1,few,TRBV18,TRBJ2-2,CASSPTRTGDTGELFF,TGTGCCAGCTCACCGACCCGGACAGGGGACACCGGGGAGCTGTTTTTT
TRBD1,NA,TRBV9,TRBJ1-1,CASSIDRAGTEAFF,TGTGCCAGCAGCATCGACAGGGCCGGCACTGAAGCTTTCTTT
NA,few,TRBV28,TRBJ2-6,CASTSGSSGANVLTF,TGTGCCAGCACTTCCGGTAGCTCTGGGGCCAACGTCCTGACTTTC
TRBD1,few,TRBV5-1,TRBJ2-3,CASSIRQGRQSDTQYF,TGCGCCAGCAGCATAAGACAGGGCCGTCAGTCAGATACGCAGTATTTT
NA,NA,TRBV28,TRBJ2-6,CAAESGANVLTF,TGTGCCGCCGAATCTGGGGCCAACGTCCTGACTTTC
NA,few,TRBV4-1,TRBJ1-5,CASSQEQGTGNQPQHF,TGCGCCAGCAGCCAAGAACAAGGGACGGGAAATCAGCCCCAGCATTTT
NA,NA,TRBV6-6,TRBJ1-2,CASPLDSRYGYTF,TGTGCCAGCCCCCTAGACAGCCGATATGGCTACACCTTC
NA,NA,TRBV5-5,TRBJ2-3,CAGSLGGAGTDTQYF,TGTGCCGGCAGCTTGGGCGGCGCGGGCACAGATACGCAGTATTTT
NA,NA,TRBV10-3,TRBJ1-1,CANRAGSDTEAFF,TGTGCCAACAGGGCGGGGTCAGACACTGAAGCTTTCTTT
NA,many,TRBV25-1,TRBJ2-7,CASIDRSAGEQYF,TGTGCCAGCATAGACAGGTCCGCCGGCGAGCAGTACTTC
NA,NA,TRBV29-1,TRBJ2-3,CSVSTTGTDTQYF,TGCAGCGTTTCGACCACGGGCACAGATACGCAGTATTTT
NA,NA,TRBV6-2/TRBV6-3,TRBJ2-3,CAGSWGADTQYF,TGTGCCGGCAGTTGGGGGGCGGATACGCAGTATTTT
TRBD1,few,TRBV18,TRBJ2-1,CASSADRGALNEQFF,TGTGCCAGCTCCGCAGACAGGGGGGCTCTGAATGAGCAGTTCTTC
NA,few,TRBV7-2,TRBJ2-5,CASSSREIYQETQYF,TGTGCCAGCAGCTCCCGAGAAATCTACCAAGAGACCCAGTACTTC
TRBD2,few,TRBV20-1,TRBJ2-7,CSADLAGGPNSYEQYF,TGCAGTGCTGATCTAGCGGGGGGCCCCAACTCCTACGAGCAGTACTTC